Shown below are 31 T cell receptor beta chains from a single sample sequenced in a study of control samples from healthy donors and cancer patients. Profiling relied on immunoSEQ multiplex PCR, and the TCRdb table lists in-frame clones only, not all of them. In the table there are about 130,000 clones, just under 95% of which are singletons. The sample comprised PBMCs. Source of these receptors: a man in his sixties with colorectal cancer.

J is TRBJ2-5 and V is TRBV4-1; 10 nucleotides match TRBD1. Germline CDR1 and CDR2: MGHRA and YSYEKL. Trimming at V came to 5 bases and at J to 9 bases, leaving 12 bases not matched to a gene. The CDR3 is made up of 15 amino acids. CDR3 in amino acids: CASSSGTGVSSAQYF. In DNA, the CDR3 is TGCGCCAGCAGCTCCGGGACAGGGGTTTCTTCGGCCCAGTACTTC.

CDR3 residues: CASGQGASGSYEQYF. The CDR3 nucleotides are TGTGCCAGCGGACAGGGGGCTTCGGGCTCCTACGAGCAGTACTTC. The chain links TRBV27 to TRBJ2-7, with TRBD1 identical over 11 bases. Looked up from germline, CDR1 is MNHEY and CDR2 is SMNVEV (reference sequence). Trimming at V came to 8 bases and at J to 0 bases, leaving 6 bases not matched to a gene. The CDR3 runs to 15 residues.

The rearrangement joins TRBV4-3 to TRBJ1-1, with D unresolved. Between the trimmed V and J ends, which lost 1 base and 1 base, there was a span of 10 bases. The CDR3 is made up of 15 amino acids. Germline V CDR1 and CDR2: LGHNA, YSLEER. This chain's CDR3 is CASSQVTEKNTEAFF. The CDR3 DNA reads TGCGCCAGCAGCCAAGTAACAGAAAAGAACACTGAAGCTTTCTTT.

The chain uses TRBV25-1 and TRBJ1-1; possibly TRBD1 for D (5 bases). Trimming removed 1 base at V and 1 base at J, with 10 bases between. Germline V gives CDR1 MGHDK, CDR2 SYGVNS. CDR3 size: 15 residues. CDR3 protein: CASSEFGGRNTEAFF. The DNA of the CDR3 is TGTGCCAGCAGTGAATTTGGGGGTCGGAACACTGAAGCTTTCTTT.

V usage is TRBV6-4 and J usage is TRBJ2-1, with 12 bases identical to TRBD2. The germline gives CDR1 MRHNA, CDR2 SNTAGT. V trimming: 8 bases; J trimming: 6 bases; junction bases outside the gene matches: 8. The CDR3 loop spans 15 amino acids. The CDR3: CASRLTSGGFNEQFF. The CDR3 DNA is TGTGCCAGCCGCTTGACTAGCGGGGGATTCAATGAGCAGTTCTTC.

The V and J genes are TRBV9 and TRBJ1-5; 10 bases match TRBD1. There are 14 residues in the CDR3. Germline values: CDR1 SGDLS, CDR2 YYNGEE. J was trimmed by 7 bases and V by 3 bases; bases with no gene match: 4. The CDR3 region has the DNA TGTGCCAGCAGCGCAGGGACAGGGGCCCAGCCCCAGCATTTT. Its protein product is CASSAGTGAQPQHF.

CDR3 coding DNA: TGTGCCAGTAGCTTCCCTCGGGCCACAGATAGCAATCAGCCCCAGCATTTT. Amino acids: CASSFPRATDSNQPQHF. V gene TRBV19 combines with J gene TRBJ1-5; D uncertain. V was clipped by 6 bases and J by 0 bases, with 18 bases between them. Looked up from germline, CDR1 is LNHDA and CDR2 is SQIVND (reference sequence). The CDR3 totals 17 residues. Filled out from reference TRBV19 and TRBJ1-5, the complete variable domain reads DGGITQSPKYLFRKEGQNVTLSCEQNLNHDAMYWYRQDPGQGLRLIYYSQIVNDFQKGDIAEGYSVSREKKESFPLTVTSAQKNPTAFYLCASSFPRATDSNQPQHFGDGTRLSIL.

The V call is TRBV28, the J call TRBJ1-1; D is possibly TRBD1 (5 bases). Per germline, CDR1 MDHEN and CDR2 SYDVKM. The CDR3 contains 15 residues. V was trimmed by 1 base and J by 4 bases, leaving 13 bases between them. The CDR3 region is CASSLSAGGTTEAFF. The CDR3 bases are TGTGCCAGCAGTTTATCCGCGGGTGGGACCACTGAAGCTTTCTTT.

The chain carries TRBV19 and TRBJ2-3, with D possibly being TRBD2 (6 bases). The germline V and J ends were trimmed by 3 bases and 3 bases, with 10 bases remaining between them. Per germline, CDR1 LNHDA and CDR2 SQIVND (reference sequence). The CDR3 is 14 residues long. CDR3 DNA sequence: TGTGCCAGTAGTATCCCAGGGAGGACAGATACGCAGTATTTT. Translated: CASSIPGRTDTQYF.

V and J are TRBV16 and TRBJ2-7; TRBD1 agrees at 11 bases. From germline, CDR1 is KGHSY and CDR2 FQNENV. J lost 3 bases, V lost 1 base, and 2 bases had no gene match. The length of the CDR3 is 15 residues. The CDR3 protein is CASSQYGTGGYEQYF. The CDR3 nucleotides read TGTGCCAGCAGCCAATATGGGACAGGGGGCTACGAGCAGTACTTC.

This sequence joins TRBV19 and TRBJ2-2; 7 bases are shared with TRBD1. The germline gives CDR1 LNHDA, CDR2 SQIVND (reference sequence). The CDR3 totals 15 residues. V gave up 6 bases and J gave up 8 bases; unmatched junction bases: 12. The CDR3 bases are TGTGCCAGTAGCCGACCGTTGAGGGGGCCTGGGGAGCTGTTTTTT. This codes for CASSRPLRGPGELFF.

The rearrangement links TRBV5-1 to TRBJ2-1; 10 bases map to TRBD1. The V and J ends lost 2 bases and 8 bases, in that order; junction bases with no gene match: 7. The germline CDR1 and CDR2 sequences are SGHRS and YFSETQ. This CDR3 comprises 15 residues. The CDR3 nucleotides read TGCGCCAGCAGCTTAACGACAGGGGGCTGGGATGAGCAGTTCTTC. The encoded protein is CASSLTTGGWDEQFF. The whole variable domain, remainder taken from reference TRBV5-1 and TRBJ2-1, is KAGVTQTPRYLIKTRGQQVTLSCSPISGHRSVSWYQQTPGQGLQFLFEYFSETQRNKGNFPGRFSGRQFSNSRSEMNVSTLELGDSALYLCASSLTTGGWDEQFFGPGTRLTVL.

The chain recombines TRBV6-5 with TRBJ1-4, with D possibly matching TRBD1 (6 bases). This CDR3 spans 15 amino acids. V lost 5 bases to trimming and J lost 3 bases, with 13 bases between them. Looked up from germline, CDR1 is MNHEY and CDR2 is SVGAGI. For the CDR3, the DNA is TGTGCCAGCAGTCCACAGGGAAGGGCTAATGAAAAACTGTTTTTT. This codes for CASSPQGRANEKLFF.

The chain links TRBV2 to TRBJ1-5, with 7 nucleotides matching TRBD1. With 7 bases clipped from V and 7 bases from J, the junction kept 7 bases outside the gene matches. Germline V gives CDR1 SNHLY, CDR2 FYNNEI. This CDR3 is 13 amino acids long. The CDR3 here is CASKGQPAQPQHF. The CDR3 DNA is TGTGCCAGCAAGGGACAGCCCGCCCAGCCCCAGCATTTT.

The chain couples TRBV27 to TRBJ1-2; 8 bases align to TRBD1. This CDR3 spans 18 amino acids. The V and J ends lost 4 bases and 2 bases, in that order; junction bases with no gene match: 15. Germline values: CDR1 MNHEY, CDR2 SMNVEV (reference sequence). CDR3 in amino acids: CASSSPGQEWGGNYGYTF. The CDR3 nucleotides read TGTGCCAGCAGTTCTCCGGGACAGGAGTGGGGTGGGAACTATGGCTACACCTTC.

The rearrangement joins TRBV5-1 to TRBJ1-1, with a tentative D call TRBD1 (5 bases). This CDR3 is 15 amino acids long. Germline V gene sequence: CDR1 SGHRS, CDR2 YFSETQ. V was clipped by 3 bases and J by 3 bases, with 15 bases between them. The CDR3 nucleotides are TGCGCCAGCAGCTATGGGGCGTTCGGGGACACTGAAGCTTTCTTT. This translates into CASSYGAFGDTEAFF.

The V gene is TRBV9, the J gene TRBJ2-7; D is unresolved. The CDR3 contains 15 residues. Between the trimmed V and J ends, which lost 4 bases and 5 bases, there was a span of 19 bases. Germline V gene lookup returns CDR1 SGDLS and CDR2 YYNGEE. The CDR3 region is CASSPLWTFGDEQYF. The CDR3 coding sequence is TGTGCCAGCAGCCCGCTGTGGACGTTCGGAGACGAGCAGTACTTC.

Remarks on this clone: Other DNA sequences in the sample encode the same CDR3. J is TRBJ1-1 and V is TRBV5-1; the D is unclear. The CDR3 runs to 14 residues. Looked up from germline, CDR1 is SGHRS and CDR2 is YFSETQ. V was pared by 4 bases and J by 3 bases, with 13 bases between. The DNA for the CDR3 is TGCGCCAGCAGCCCGGGAAGGGTAGACACTGAAGCTTTCTTT. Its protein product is CASSPGRVDTEAFF.

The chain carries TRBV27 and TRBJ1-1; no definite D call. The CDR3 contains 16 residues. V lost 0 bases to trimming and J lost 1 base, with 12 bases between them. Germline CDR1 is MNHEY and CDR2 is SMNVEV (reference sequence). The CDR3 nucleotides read TGTGCCAGCAGTTTATCGTCCCGGGCAGGGAACACTGAAGCTTTCTTT. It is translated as CASSLSSRAGNTEAFF.

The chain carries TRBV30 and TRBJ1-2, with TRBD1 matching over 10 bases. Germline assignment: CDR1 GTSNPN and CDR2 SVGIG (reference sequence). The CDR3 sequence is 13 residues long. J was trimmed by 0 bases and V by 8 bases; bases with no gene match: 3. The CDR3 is CAADRGTNYGYTF. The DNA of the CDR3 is TGTGCCGCGGACAGGGGGACTAACTATGGCTACACCTTC.

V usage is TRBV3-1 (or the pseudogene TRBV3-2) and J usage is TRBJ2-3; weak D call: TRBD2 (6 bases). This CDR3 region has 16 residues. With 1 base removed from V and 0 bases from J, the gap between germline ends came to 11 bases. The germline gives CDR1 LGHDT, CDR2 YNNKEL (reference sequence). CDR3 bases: TGTGCCAGCAGCCAAGCCGGCGGGACTAGCACAGATACGCAGTATTTT. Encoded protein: CASSQAGGTSTDTQYF.

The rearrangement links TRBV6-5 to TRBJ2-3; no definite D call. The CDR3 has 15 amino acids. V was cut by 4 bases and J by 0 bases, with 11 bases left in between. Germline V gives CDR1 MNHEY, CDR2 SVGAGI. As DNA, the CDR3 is TGTGCCAGCAGTTTATCCTATTCTAGCACAGATACGCAGTATTTT. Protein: CASSLSYSSTDTQYF.

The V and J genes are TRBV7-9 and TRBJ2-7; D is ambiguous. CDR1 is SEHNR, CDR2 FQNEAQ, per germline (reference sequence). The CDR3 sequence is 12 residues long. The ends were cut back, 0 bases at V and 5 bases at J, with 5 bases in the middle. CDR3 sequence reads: CASSLALHEQYF. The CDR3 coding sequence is TGTGCCAGCAGCTTAGCGCTCCACGAGCAGTACTTC.

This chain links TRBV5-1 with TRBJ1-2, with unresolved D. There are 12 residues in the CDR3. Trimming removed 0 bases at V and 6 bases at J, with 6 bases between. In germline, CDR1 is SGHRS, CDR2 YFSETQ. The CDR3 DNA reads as TGCGCCAGCAGCTTGGCCGGGGATGGCTACACCTTC. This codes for CASSLAGDGYTF. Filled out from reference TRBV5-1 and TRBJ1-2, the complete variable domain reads KAGVTQTPRYLIKTRGQQVTLSCSPISGHRSVSWYQQTPGQGLQFLFEYFSETQRNKGNFPGRFSGRQFSNSRSEMNVSTLELGDSALYLCASSLAGDGYTFGSGTRLTVV.

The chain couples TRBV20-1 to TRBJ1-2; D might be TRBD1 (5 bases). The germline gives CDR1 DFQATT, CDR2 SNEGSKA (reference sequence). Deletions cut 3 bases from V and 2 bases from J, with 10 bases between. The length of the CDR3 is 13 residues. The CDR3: CSASAGTNYGYTF. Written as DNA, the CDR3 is TGCAGTGCTAGTGCAGGGACCAACTATGGCTACACCTTC.

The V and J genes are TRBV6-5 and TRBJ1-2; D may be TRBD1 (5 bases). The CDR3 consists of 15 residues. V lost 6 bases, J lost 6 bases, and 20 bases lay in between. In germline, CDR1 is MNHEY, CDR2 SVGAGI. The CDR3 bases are TGTGCCAGCAGCCGAGGCGGGCAGACAGTGAATGGCTACACCTTC. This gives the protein CASSRGGQTVNGYTF.

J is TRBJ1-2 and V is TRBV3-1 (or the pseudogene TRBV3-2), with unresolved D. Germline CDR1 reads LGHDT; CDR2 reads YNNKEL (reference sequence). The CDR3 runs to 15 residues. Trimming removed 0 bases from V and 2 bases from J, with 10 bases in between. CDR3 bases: TGTGCCAGCAGCCAAGATCCGGTCAGAAACTATGGCTACACCTTC. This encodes CASSQDPVRNYGYTF.

The CDR3 DNA sequence: TGTGCCAGCTCACCCGACAGGGGAAAGGAAAAGACCCAGTACTTC. Translated, it gives CASSPDRGKEKTQYF. The chain combines TRBV18 with TRBJ2-5, with 8 bases matching TRBD1. Germline V gene data show CDR1 as KGHSH and CDR2 as LQKENI. The CDR3 is made up of 15 amino acids. The junction had 9 bases not matched to a gene; V was cut back by 3 bases and J by 6 bases.

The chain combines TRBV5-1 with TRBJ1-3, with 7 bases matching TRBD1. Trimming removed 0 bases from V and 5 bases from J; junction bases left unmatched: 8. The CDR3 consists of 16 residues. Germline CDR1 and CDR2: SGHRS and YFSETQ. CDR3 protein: CASSLEAQGTRNTIYF. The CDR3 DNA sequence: TGCGCCAGCAGCTTGGAGGCACAGGGGACGCGAAACACCATATATTTT.

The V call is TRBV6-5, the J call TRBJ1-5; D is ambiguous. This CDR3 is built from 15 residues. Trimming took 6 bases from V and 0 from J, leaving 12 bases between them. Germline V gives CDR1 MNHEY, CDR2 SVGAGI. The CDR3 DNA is TGTGCCAGCAGCCCGCAACAACATAGCAATCAGCCCCAGCATTTT. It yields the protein CASSPQQHSNQPQHF.

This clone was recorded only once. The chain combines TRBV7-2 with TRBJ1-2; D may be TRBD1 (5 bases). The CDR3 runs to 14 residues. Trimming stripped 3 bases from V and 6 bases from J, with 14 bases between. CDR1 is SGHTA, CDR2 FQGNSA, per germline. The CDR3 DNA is TGTGCCAGCAGCTTGGAGGGGCCCAGAAATGGCTACACCTTC. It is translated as CASSLEGPRNGYTF.